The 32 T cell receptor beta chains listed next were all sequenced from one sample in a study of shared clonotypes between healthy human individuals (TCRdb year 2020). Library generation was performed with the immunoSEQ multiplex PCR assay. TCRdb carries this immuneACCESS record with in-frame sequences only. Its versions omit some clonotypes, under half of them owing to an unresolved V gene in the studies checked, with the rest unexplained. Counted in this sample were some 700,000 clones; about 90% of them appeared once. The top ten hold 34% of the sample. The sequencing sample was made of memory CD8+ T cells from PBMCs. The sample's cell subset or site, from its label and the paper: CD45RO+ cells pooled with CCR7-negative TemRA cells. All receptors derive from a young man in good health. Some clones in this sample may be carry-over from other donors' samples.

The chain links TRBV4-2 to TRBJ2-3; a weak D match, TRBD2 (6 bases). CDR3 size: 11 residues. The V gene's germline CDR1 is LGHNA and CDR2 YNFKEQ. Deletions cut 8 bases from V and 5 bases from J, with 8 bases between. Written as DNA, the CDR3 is TGTGCCAGCCGGCGGGGAGATACGCAGTATTTT. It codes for CASRRGDTQYF.

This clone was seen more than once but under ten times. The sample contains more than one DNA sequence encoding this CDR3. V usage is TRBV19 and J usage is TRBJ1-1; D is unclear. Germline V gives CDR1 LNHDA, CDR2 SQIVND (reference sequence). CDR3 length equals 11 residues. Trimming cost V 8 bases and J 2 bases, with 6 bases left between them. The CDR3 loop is CASYRNTEAFF. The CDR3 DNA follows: TGTGCCAGTTACAGAAACACTGAAGCTTTCTTT.

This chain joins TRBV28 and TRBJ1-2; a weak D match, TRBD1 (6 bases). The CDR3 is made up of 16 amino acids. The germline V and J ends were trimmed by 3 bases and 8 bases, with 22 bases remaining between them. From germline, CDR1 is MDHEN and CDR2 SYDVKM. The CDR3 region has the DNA TGTGCCAGCAGTTTCTCTTCTTCGACAGGAACTATAGGCTACACCTTC. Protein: CASSFSSSTGTIGYTF.

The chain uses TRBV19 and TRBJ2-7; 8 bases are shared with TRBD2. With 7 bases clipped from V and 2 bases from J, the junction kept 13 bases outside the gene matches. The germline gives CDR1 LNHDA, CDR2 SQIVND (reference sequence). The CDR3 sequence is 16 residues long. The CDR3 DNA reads TGTGCCAGTACCCCGACGGGGGGGGCAATTCCCTACGAGCAGTACTTC. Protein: CASTPTGGAIPYEQYF.

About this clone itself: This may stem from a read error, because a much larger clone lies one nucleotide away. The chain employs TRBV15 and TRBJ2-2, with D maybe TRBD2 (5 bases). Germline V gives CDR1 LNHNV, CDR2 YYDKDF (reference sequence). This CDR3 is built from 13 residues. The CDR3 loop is CATSIDWAGEPFF. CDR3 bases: TGTGCCACCAGCATAGATTGGGCCGGGGAGCCGTTTTTT.

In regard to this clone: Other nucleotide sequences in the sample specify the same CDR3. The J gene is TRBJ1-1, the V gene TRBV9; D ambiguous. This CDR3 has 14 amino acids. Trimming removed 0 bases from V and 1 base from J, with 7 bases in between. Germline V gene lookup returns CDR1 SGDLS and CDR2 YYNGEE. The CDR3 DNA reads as TGTGCCAGCAGCGTAGGGCAGGCGAACACTGAAGCTTTCTTT. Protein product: CASSVGQANTEAFF.

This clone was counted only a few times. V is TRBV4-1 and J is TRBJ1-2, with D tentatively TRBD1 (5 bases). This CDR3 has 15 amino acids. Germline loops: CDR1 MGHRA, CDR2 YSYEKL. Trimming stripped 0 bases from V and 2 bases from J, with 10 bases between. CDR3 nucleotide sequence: TGCGCCAGCAGCCAAGACCCGGGGCTCAACTATGGCTACACCTTC. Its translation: CASSQDPGLNYGYTF.

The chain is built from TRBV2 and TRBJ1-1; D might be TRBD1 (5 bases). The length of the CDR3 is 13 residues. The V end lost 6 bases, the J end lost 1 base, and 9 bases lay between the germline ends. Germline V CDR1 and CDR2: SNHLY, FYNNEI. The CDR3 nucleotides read TGTGCCAGCAGAAAACAGGAGAACACTGAAGCTTTCTTT. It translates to CASRKQENTEAFF.

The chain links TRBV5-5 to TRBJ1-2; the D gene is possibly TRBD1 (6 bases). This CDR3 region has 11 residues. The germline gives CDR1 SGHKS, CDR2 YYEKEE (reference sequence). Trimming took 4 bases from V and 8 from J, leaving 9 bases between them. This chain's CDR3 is CASSPGGGYTF. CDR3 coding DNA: TGTGCCAGCAGCCCCGGGGGCGGCTACACCTTC. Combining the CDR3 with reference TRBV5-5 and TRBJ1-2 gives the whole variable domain DAGVTQSPTHLIKTRGQQVTLRCSPISGHKSVSWYQQVLGQGPQFIFQYYEKEERGRGNFPDRFSARQFPNYSSELNVNALLLGDSALYLCASSPGGGYTFGSGTRLTVV.

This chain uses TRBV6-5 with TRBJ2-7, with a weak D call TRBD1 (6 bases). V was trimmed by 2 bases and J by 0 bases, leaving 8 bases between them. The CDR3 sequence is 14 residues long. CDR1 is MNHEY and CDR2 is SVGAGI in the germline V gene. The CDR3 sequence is CASSYGQTSYEQYF. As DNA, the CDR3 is TGTGCCAGCAGTTACGGACAGACCTCCTACGAGCAGTACTTC.

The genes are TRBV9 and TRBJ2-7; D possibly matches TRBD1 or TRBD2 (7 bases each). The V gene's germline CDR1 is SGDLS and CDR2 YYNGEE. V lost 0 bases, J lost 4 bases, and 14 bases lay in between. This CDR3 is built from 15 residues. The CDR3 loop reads CASSVGQGGYYEQYF. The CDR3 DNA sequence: TGTGCCAGCAGCGTAGGTCAGGGGGGGTATTACGAGCAGTACTTC.

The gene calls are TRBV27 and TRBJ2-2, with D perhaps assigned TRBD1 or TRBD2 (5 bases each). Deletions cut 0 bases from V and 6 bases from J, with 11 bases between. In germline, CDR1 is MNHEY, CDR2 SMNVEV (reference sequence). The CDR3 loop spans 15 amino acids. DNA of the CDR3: TGTGCCAGCAGTTTATCTTGGGGGATAGCCGGGGAGCTGTTTTTT. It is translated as CASSLSWGIAGELFF.

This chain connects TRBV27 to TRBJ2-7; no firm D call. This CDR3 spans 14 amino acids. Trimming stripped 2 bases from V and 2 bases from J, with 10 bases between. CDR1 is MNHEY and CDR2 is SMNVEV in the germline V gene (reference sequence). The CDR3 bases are TGTGCCAGCAGTTTAAAGGCAGGTGCCTACGAGCAGTACTTC. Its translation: CASSLKAGAYEQYF.

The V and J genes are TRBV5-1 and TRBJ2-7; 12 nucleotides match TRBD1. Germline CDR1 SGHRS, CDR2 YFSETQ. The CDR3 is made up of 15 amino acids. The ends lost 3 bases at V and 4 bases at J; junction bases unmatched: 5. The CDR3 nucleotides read TGCGCCAGCAGCTGGGACAGGGGGCCGCTTTACGAGCAGTACTTC. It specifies CASSWDRGPLYEQYF.

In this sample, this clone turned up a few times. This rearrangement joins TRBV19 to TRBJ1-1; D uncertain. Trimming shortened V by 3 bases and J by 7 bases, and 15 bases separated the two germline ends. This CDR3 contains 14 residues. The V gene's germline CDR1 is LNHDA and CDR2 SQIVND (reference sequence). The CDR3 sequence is CASSMYQLNGEAFF. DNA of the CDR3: TGTGCCAGTAGTATGTATCAACTGAACGGTGAAGCTTTCTTT.

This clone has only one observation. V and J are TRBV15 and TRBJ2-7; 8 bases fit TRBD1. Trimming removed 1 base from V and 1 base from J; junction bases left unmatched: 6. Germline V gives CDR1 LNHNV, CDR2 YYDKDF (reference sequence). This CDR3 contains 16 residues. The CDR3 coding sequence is TGTGCCACCAGCAGAGGTGGAAGGACAGGGTCCTACGAGCAGTACTTC. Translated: CATSRGGRTGSYEQYF.

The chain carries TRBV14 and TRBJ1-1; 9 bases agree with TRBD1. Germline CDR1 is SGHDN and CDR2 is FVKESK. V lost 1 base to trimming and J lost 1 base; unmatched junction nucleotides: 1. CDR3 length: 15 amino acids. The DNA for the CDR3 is TGTGCCAGCAGCCAAGCGGGACAGGGGAACACTGAAGCTTTCTTT. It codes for CASSQAGQGNTEAFF.

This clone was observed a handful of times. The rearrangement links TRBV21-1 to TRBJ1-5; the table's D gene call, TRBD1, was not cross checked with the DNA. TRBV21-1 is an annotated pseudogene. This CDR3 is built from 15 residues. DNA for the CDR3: TGTGCCAGCAGCAAACAGGGGGCCGGCAATCAGCCCCAGCATTTT. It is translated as CASSKQGAGNQPQHF.

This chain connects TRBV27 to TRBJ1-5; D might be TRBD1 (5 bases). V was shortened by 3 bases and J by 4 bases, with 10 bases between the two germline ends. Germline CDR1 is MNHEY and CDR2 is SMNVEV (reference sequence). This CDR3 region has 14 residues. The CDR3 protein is CASSFGAENQPQHF. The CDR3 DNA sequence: TGTGCCAGCAGTTTTGGGGCAGAAAATCAGCCCCAGCATTTT.

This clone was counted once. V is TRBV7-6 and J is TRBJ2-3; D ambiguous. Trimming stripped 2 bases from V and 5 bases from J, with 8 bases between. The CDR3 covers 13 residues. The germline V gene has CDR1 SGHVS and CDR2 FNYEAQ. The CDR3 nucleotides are TGTGCCAGCAGCTTAAATTTGCGAGATACGCAGTATTTT. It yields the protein CASSLNLRDTQYF.

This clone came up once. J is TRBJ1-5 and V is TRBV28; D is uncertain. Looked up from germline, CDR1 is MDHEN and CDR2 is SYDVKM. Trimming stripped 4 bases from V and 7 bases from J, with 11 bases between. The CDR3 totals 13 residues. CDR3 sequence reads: CASSYSGGQPQHF. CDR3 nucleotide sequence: TGTGCCAGCAGTTATTCAGGCGGCCAGCCCCAGCATTTT.

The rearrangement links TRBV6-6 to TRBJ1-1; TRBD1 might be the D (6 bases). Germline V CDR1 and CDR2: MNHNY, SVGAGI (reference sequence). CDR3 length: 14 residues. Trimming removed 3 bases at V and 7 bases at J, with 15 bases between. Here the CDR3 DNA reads TGTGCCAGCAGTTATACGGAGGGGGGCCTTGAAGCTTTCTTT. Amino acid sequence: CASSYTEGGLEAFF.

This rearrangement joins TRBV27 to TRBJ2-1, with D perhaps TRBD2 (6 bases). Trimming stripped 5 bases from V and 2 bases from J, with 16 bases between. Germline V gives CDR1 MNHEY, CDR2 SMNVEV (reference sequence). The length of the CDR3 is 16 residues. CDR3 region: CASSIFGRIPYNEQFF. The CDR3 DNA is TGTGCCAGCAGTATTTTCGGGAGAATACCCTACAATGAGCAGTTCTTC.

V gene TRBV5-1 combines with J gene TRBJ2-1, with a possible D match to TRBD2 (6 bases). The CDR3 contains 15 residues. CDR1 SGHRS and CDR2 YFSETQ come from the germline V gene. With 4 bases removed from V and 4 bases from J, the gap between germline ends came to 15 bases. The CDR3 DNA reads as TGCGCCAGCAGCGGGAGGACTAAACCTTACAATGAGCAGTTCTTC. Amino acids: CASSGRTKPYNEQFF.

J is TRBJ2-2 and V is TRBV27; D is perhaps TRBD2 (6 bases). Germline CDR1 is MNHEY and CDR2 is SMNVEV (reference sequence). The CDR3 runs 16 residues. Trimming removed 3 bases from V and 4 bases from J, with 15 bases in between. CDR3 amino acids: CASSLGRRSGTGELFF. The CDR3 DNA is TGTGCCAGCAGTTTGGGACGTCGTAGCGGCACCGGGGAGCTGTTTTTT.

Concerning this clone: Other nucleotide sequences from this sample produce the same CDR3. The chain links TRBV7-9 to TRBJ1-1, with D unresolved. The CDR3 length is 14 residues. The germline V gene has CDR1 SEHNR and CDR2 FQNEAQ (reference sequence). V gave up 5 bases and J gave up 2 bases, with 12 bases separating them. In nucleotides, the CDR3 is TGTGCCAGCAGCCCCGGACTTCCTAACACTGAAGCTTTCTTT. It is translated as CASSPGLPNTEAFF.

The CDR3 DNA sequence: TGCGCCAGCAGCCCCGCAGGCTCATCGGTTTTGGCAGATACGCAGTATTTT. Protein sequence: CASSPAGSSVLADTQYF. This chain links TRBV4-3 with TRBJ2-3; D is unclear. The CDR3 spans 17 residues. Germline V gene lookup returns CDR1 LGHNA and CDR2 YSLEER. V was cut by 4 bases and J by 4 bases, with 21 bases left in between.

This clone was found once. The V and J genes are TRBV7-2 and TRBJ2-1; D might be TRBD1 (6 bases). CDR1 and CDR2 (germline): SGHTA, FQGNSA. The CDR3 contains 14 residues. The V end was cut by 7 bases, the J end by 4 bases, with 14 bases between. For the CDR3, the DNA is TGTGCCAGCAAGAGAACAGGGAGTTACAATGAGCAGTTCTTC. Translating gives CASKRTGSYNEQFF.

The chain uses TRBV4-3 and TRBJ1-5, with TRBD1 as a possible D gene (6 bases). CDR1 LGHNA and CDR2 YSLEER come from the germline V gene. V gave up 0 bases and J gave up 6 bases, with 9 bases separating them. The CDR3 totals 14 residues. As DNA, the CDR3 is TGCGCCAGCAGCCAAGACCGGGGGCTTCAGCCCCAGCATTTT. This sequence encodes CASSQDRGLQPQHF.

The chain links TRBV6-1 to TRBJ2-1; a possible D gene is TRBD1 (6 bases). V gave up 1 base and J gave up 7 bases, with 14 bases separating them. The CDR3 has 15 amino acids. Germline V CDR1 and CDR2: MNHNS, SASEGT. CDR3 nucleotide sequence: TGTGCCAGCAGTGAAGTTACAGGGTTAAAGAATGAGCAGTTCTTC. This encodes CASSEVTGLKNEQFF.

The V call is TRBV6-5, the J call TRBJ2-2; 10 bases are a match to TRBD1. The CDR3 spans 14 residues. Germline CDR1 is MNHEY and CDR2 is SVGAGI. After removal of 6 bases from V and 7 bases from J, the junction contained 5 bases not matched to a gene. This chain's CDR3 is CASSTTGGFGELFF. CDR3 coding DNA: TGTGCCAGCAGCACGACAGGGGGCTTCGGGGAGCTGTTTTTT.

In DNA form, the CDR3 reads TGTGCCAGCAGTCCGGGGAGCAATCAGCCCCAGCATTTT. This codes for CASSPGSNQPQHF. V usage is TRBV27 and J usage is TRBJ1-5, with D unresolved. V lost 5 bases, J lost 1 base, and 6 bases lay in between. The CDR3 length is 13 residues. Germline CDR1 MNHEY, CDR2 SMNVEV (reference sequence).